The 8 T cell receptor beta chains below were found in one sample sequenced in a study of blood T cell repertoires in COVID-19. Generated by immunoSEQ multiplex PCR, the TCRdb table keeps only in-frame clones and is missing some. The profile shows roughly 200,000 clones, 87% of them singletons. Sample: peripheral blood. Source of these receptors: a young woman who had recovered from COVID-19.

There are a few counts of this clone. V and J are TRBV5-6 and TRBJ1-2, with 8 bases lining up with TRBD1. With V trimmed by 4 bases and J by 3 bases, 14 bases remained unmatched. Germline CDR1 is SGHDT and CDR2 is YYEEEE. This CDR3 is built from 17 residues. The CDR3 loop reads CASSKWMTGVPDYGYTF. The DNA of the CDR3 is TGTGCCAGCAGCAAGTGGATGACAGGGGTACCGGACTATGGCTACACCTTC.

V is TRBV4-1 and J is TRBJ2-1, with 10 bases aligning to TRBD2. V was pared by 1 base and J by 6 bases, with 9 bases of the junction left unmatched. The germline gives CDR1 MGHRA, CDR2 YSYEKL. The CDR3 totals 17 residues. The CDR3 DNA reads TGCGCCAGCAGCCAAGGTTGGTCGGGACTAGCGACCAATGAGCAGTTCTTC. As protein: CASSQGWSGLATNEQFF.

The chain carries TRBV19 and TRBJ2-1; TRBD2 agrees at 8 bases. The J segment lost 0 bases and the V segment lost 7 bases, leaving 5 bases of the junction unmatched. In germline, CDR1 is LNHDA, CDR2 SQIVND (reference sequence). This CDR3 has 15 amino acids. CDR3 sequence (DNA): TGTGCCAGTACTAGCGGGTTAAGCTCCTACAATGAGCAGTTCTTC. Its translation: CASTSGLSSYNEQFF.

The chain is built from TRBV3-1 (or the pseudogene TRBV3-2) and TRBJ1-3, with unresolved D. CDR3 length: 14 amino acids. Germline V gene data show CDR1 as LGHDT and CDR2 as YNNKEL (reference sequence). V was cut by 7 bases and J by 2 bases, with 12 bases left in between. CDR3 sequence reads: CASTKTGTGNTIYF. The CDR3 nucleotides are TGTGCCAGCACGAAGACGGGGACTGGAAACACCATATATTTT.

This rearrangement joins TRBV3-1 (or the pseudogene TRBV3-2) to TRBJ1-2; possibly TRBD1 for D (6 bases). CDR3 length: 17 residues. V was pared by 6 bases and J by 4 bases, with 24 bases between. Germline V CDR1 and CDR2: LGHDT, YNNKEL (reference sequence). This CDR3 reads CASRPYLRGGQRYGYTF. The DNA of the CDR3 is TGTGCCAGCAGACCATACCTAAGGGGGGGGCAGCGCTATGGCTACACCTTC.

This chain joins TRBV6-5 and TRBJ2-1; 11 bases align to TRBD2. This CDR3 is 14 amino acids long. Germline-derived CDR1 and CDR2 are MNHEY and SVGAGI. J gave up 3 bases and V 7 bases, and 2 bases lay outside the gene matches. CDR3 in DNA: TGTGCCAGCACCCTAGCGGGAGGCTACAATGAGCAGTTCTTC. This gives the protein CASTLAGGYNEQFF.

V and J are TRBV6-5 and TRBJ2-1; perhaps TRBD2 as D (6 bases). Germline-derived CDR1 and CDR2 are MNHEY and SVGAGI. The V end was cut by 2 bases, the J end by 0 bases, with 11 bases between. The CDR3 runs to 16 residues. The CDR3 sequence: CASSYVAESSYNEQFF. The CDR3 nucleotides read TGTGCCAGCAGTTACGTAGCGGAGAGCTCCTACAATGAGCAGTTCTTC.

The rearrangement links TRBV5-8 to TRBJ2-3; 8 bases line up with TRBD1. Germline V CDR1 and CDR2: SGHTS, YDEGEE. The CDR3 covers 14 residues. Unmatched junction bases numbered 6, after V lost 6 bases and J lost 3 bases. Here the CDR3 DNA reads TGTGCCAGCACCGTGGACAGGGCGACAGATACGCAGTATTTT. Translation gives CASTVDRATDTQYF.